Detailed here is one TCR beta chain. It lacks a known antigen. No qualities accompany the bases; no much larger clone lies one base away. Participants were included only if at least one PBMC sample before ART initiation and at least two post-ART samples were available. Every participant with HIV received treatment in the United States of America. Before DNA extraction, cryopreserved samples of roughly 0.9-11 million PBMC were thawed and then washed. At the time of the earliest PBMC sample, participants with HIV were aged between about 20 and 54 years. PBMC samples were contributed by each participant from 1-4 timepoints before ART initiation and 2-8 timepoints after ART initiation, with a median of 7 samples. For every participant, serial HIV viral load, CD4+ T-cell count, ART history and demographic data were obtained. Genomic DNA was extracted from unsorted PBMC with a Qiagen kit on a QIAcube, with processing performed in batches of 12 samples.

This specimen comes from a study of long-term antiretroviral therapy in people with HIV (dated 2022 in TCRdb). About the study as a whole: The earliest samples were collected about a decade before the 2015 WHO recommendation for immediate ART, when ART was typically delayed until CD4 counts fell. A retrospective serial study tested whether ART initiation and durable HIV suppression were associated with changes in peripheral blood TRB repertoire composition and diversity. The cohort contributed under 200 cryopreserved PBMC samples from around 33 adults with confirmed HIV infection, collected serially over a mean of around six years (range 1-12). About 35% of the 30 participants with HIV were female. Test extractions of a monoclonal T-cell line alongside approximately 36 polyclonal samples showed no cross-contamination during QIAcube processing. The paper as a whole reports these results and caveats: Inferences about post-ART repertoire changes were limited because no data were available on ART adherence, viral resistance or therapy changes. HIV repertoires had narrower CDR3 length ranges than controls, and the network structure suggested an antigen-experienced repertoire that shifted only slightly toward naive after ART. Since PBMC availability was limited, sequencing covered only the TCR beta chain, with no alpha chain pairing. The samples were dated from about 2003 to 2017, and the ART regimens that were used may be less effective than current ART regimens. Expanded TRB clones identified before ART initiation dominated the repertoire across all time points, though the dominance fluctuated and decreased in many PLHIV after ART. A significant increase in TRB diversity was found to be associated with ART initiation, although TRB diversity was observed to remain significantly below that of transplant donor controls even after long-term ART. Because pre-ART samples had limited cell numbers, profiling was done on unsorted PBMC rather than on sorted CD4+ and CD8+ T cells.

Sequencing of the TRB variable region was done with the immunoSEQ hsTCRB v3.0 assay at survey level resolution. TRB sequencing targeted a depth of roughly 40,000-55,000 T-cell genomes per sample. An Illumina MiSeq with a v3 150-cycle kit was used to sequence the pooled TRB libraries. Per the source publication's procedure: Repertoire analysis was run in R within a reproducible Nextflow workflow that covered QC, data transformation and analysis. LymphoSeq2, an R package for AIRR-Seq data exploration, was used to implement custom analyses. A few samples that yielded fewer than 5000 total TRB sequences were excluded, so that fewer than 250 HIV repertoires were analyzed. Among the roughly 190 retained HIV repertoires, some 60 were collected before ART initiation and around 130 after ART initiation. Repertoires were downsampled to 5000 TRB nucleotide sequences, and summary statistics were averaged over 100 downsampling iterations. The analysis kept only TRB sequences whose CDR3 regions were at least seven amino acids long. Diversity was assessed using a clonality score derived from Shannon entropy and using the Gini coefficient. In the repertoire networks, any two of the top 5000 CDR3 amino acid sequences were linked whenever the two sequences differed by an edit distance of one. Antigen specificity groups and MHC restriction were predicted for TRB CDR3 amino acid sequences with GLIPH2. CDR3 amino acid sequences were matched against VDJdb and McPAS-TCR to flag known CMV, EBV, HIV or tissue antigen associations. Pre-ART, post-ART and control groups were compared with Wilcoxon signed-rank tests and Holm-Bonferroni correction. As stored in TCRdb, this immuneACCESS dataset retains in-frame rearrangements with V and J assigned. A fraction of the clones does not appear; measured against another copy, unresolved V genes explain less than half of the discrepancy, and the remainder lacks a known reason. Clonal size and the V and J genes are those of that table, whereas D and trimming came from the DNA. In this sample the table shows about 40,000 clones, approximately 85% of which occur a single time. 5.7% of the sample rests with the top ten.

From its cysteine to its phenylalanine, the CDR3 spans 15 amino acids. Only CDR3 DNA is held: 45 bases, read in frame from base 1. The germline V gene (reference sequence) provides CDR1 GTSNPN and CDR2 SVGIG. The V end loses 5 bases and the J end loses 0 bases, and a stretch of 16 bases separates them. The chain was built from TRBV30 and TRBJ1-1; the D gene is perhaps TRBD1, from 5 matching bases. This TCR was sampled from a woman in her 50s with HIV. This specimen was unsorted PBMCs, taken 3.1 years after starting antiretroviral therapy. The CDR3 region: CAWADSSRMNTEAFF. The bases read TGTGCCTGGGCCGACAGCTCCCGAATGAACACTGAAGCTTTCTTT.